This section outlines one T cell receptor beta chain sequence together with its context. Its antigen is undetermined. This record belongs to a study of T cell responses to AZD1222 COVID-19 vaccine. General observations from the study: Regions 160-218 and 743-854 dominated among vaccine-associated CD4 TCRs spanning spike.

Assay: immunoSEQ multiplex PCR; the TCRdb copy retains only in-frame clones and omits some. The data hold about 180,000 clones, with about 86% observed a single time. The specimen comprised peripheral blood, sampled on day 0 of AZD1222 vaccination. The TCR sequence derives from an adult in good health.

CDR3 sequence reads: CASSQLSGGLTDTQYF. The CDR3 nucleotides are TGCGCCAGCAGCCAACTTAGCGGGGGGCTGACAGATACGCAGTATTTT. V gene TRBV4-3 combines with J gene TRBJ2-3; 10 nucleotides match TRBD2. Germline-derived CDR1 and CDR2 are LGHNA and YSLEER. The CDR3 covers 16 residues. The junction had 5 bases not matched to a gene; V was cut back by 2 bases and J by 3 bases.